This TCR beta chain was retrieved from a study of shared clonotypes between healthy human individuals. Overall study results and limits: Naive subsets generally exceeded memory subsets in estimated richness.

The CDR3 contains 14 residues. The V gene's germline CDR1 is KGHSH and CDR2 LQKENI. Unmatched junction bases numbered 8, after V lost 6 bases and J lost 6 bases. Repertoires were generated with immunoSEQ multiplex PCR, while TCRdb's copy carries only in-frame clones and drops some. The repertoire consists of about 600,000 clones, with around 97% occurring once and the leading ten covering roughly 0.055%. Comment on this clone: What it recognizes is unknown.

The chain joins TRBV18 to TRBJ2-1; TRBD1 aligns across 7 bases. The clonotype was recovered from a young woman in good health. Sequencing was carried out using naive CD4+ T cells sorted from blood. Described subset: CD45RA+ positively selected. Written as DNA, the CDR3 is TGTGCCAGCTCCCCAAGCACAGGGGTCAATGAGCAGTTCTTC. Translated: CASSPSTGVNEQFF.